The subject of this entry is one T cell receptor (beta chain). What it binds is not known. The record originates from a study of CD8 T cells in Susac syndrome. Study findings and constraints: As the study acknowledged, the number of individuals in its TCR sequencing and HLA analysis was relatively small.

The RNA input was about 0.5 to 1 ug, and it was reverse transcribed with random hexamers. Across 54 Vbeta and 13 Jbeta, immunoSEQ multiplex PCR amplified TCR beta CDR3. TCRdb analysed the immunoSEQ multiplex PCR reads with MiXCR anew, one entry per CDR3 protein. The sample yields nearly 70,000 distinct CDR3 sequences, more than 85% seen once. TCR beta was sequenced from blood CD8+ and CD4+ T cells. The controls were healthy donors who were matched for age and sex. Germline loops: CDR1 MDHEN, CDR2 SYDVKM. The J segment lost 7 bases and the V segment lost 6 bases, leaving 5 bases of the junction unmatched. The CDR3 runs to 12 residues.

The chain links TRBV28 to TRBJ2-7, with 8 bases identical to TRBD1. Sequenced material: CD8+ T cells from PBMCs. The TCR comes from a human donor in good health. CDR3 loop: CASSEDREEQYV. CDR3 nucleotides: TGTGCCAGCAGCGAGGACAGGGAAGAGCAGTACGTC.